This T cell receptor (beta chain) was obtained from a study of blood T cell repertoires in COVID-19. In the study's own analysis: Reference gene primer amplification yielded estimated nucleated cell counts. Clones were read by immunoSEQ multiplex PCR, and TCRdb kept only the in-frame ones, dropping some. That table is the source of V, J and clone size, and D and trimming were worked out from the DNA. The sample consists of roughly 200,000 clones, approximately 80% of them appearing once. V was pared by 5 bases and J by 2 bases, with 4 bases of the junction left unmatched. The CDR3 is 14 amino acids. Germline lookup yields CDR1 PRHDT and CDR2 FYEKMQ (reference sequence).

The sequenced sample was peripheral blood. The gene calls are TRBV13 and TRBJ1-1; TRBD1 matches at 8 bases. This TCR was sampled from a man in his sixties with acute or convalescent COVID-19. The CDR3 spells CASSRGQANTEAFF. CDR3 in DNA: TGTGCCAGCAGCAGGGGACAGGCAAACACTGAAGCTTTCTTT.